A selection of T cell receptor beta chains follows, all from one sample in a study of shared clonotypes between healthy human individuals. Libraries were prepared by immunoSEQ multiplex PCR; TCRdb keeps only in-frame clonotypes and omits some of them. The profile shows over a million clones, roughly 96% of them singletons. The specimen was naive CD4+ T cells sorted from blood. The source is a young man in good health. Both conserved end residues are part of each CDR3. Fields, in order: clone size, D gene, V gene, J gene, CDR3 protein, CDR3 DNA. A D gene is named only where the DNA matches it firmly. Not all rows give a size; the values are once, few, many and, for expanded clones, a class.

-	-	TRBV2	TRBJ2-3	CASQKESGGTDTQYF	TGTGCCAGTCAAAAGGAGAGCGGCGGCACAGATACGCAGTATTTT
-	-	TRBV9	TRBJ2-6	CASSVEAVGSGANVLTF	TGTGCCAGCAGCGTAGAAGCAGTCGGCTCTGGGGCCAACGTCCTGACTTTC
-	TRBD1	TRBV9	TRBJ2-5	CASSVVILTQDRGMRRFQETQYF	TGTGCCAGCAGCGTAGTAATCCTCACCCAGGACAGGGGGATGAGGAGGTTCCAAGAGACCCAGTACTTC
-	TRBD1	TRBV18	TRBJ2-7	CASSPLGTGGSYEQYF	TGTGCCAGCTCACCATTAGGGACAGGGGGGTCCTACGAGCAGTACTTC
-	TRBD1	TRBV14	TRBJ1-1	CASSQRTGRYTEAFF	TGTGCCAGCAGTCAGAGGACAGGGCGATACACTGAAGCTTTCTTT
-	-	TRBV9	TRBJ2-5	CASSVTGLYQETQYF	TGTGCCAGCAGCGTTACTGGATTGTACCAAGAGACCCAGTACTTC
-	-	TRBV7-9	TRBJ1-5	CASSAWTGNQPQHF	TGTGCCAGCAGCGCGTGGACGGGCAATCAGCCCCAGCATTTT
-	TRBD2	TRBV28	TRBJ2-1	CASSHASGLATNEQFF	TGTGCCAGCAGTCATGCGTCGGGACTAGCGACCAATGAGCAGTTCTTC
-	TRBD1	TRBV4-3	TRBJ2-6	CASSQSAGQGYGSASGANVLTF	TGCGCCAGCAGCCAGTCCGCCGGACAGGGTTACGGTTCTGCCTCTGGGGCCAACGTCCTGACTTTC
-	TRBD2	TRBV23-1	TRBJ2-1	CASSQASGNPAGSSSSYNEQFF	TGCGCCAGCAGTCAGGCTAGCGGAAACCCCGCCGGATCATCGAGCTCCTACAATGAGCAGTTCTTC
-	-	TRBV14	TRBJ2-1	CASSQGGTYNEQFF	TGTGCCAGCAGCCAAGGGGGTACCTACAATGAGCAGTTCTTC
once	TRBD1	TRBV28	TRBJ1-2	CASSQGVGYGYTF	TGTGCCAGCAGCCAGGGGGTTGGCTATGGCTACACCTTC
-	-	TRBV29-1	TRBJ2-6	CSVAAASSGANVLTF	TGCAGCGTTGCAGCGGCGAGCTCTGGGGCCAACGTCCTGACTTTC
-	TRBD2	TRBV10-3	TRBJ2-1	CAISDYLAGVYNEQFF	TGTGCCATCAGTGACTACCTAGCGGGAGTTTACAATGAGCAGTTCTTC
-	TRBD2	TRBV4-1	TRBJ2-1	CASSQTALAGPLKGQFF	TGCGCCAGCAGCCAGACTGCACTAGCGGGCCCCCTCAAGGGGCAGTTCTTC
-	-	TRBV5-1	TRBJ2-2	CASSGADTGELFF	TGCGCCAGCAGCGGGGCCGACACCGGGGAGCTGTTTTTT
-	-	TRBV5-1	TRBJ2-1	CASSLVSGNSGNEQFF	TGCGCCAGCAGCTTGGTATCCGGGAACAGTGGCAATGAGCAGTTCTTC
-	-	TRBV6-6	TRBJ2-2	CASSYRALRTGELFF	TGTGCCAGCAGTTACAGGGCTCTAAGGACCGGGGAGCTGTTTTTT
-	TRBD1	TRBV5-1	TRBJ2-4	CASSVKVQGALGKNIQYF	TGCGCCAGCAGCGTAAAGGTACAGGGGGCTTTAGGCAAAAACATTCAGTACTTC
-	-	TRBV5-6	TRBJ1-2	CASSLSVTNYGYTF	TGTGCCAGCAGCTTGTCGGTTACTAACTATGGCTACACCTTC
-	-	TRBV10-3	TRBJ1-2	CAISEITFGYGYTF	TGTGCCATCAGTGAGATTACCTTCGGATATGGCTACACCTTC
-	-	TRBV19	TRBJ1-5	CASSHQWQPQHF	TGTGCCAGTAGTCACCAGTGGCAGCCCCAGCATTTT
-	-	TRBV6-5	TRBJ2-3	CASSYGGRRKQDTQYF	TGTGCCAGCAGTTATGGCGGTCGTAGGAAGCAAGATACGCAGTATTTT
once	-	TRBV28	TRBJ2-5	CASSLILTAAQETQYF	TGTGCCAGCAGTCTGATTTTGACAGCTGCCCAAGAGACCCAGTACTTC
-	-	TRBV30	TRBJ2-3	CAWNSDTQYF	TGTGCCTGGAATTCAGATACGCAGTATTTT
-	-	TRBV7-2	TRBJ1-1	CASSQSWRGAGTEAFF	TGTGCCAGCAGCCAATCTTGGCGGGGGGCTGGGACTGAAGCTTTCTTT
-	TRBD1	TRBV10-1	TRBJ2-6	CASSDGTGDGSGANVLTF	TGCGCCAGCAGTGATGGGACAGGGGACGGCTCTGGGGCCAACGTCCTGACTTTC
-	-	TRBV4-1	TRBJ2-3	CASSHDRSVLDTQYF	TGCGCCAGCAGCCACGACAGGTCCGTATTAGATACGCAGTATTTT
-	-	TRBV5-6	TRBJ2-1	CASSLGTPYNEQFF	TGTGCCAGCAGCTTGGGGACACCGTACAATGAGCAGTTCTTC
-	-	TRBV6-1	TRBJ2-7	CASRILFSSYEQYF	TGTGCCAGCAGGATCCTTTTTTCGTCCTACGAGCAGTACTTC
once	TRBD1	TRBV5-4	TRBJ2-3	CASSSGQGSDTQYF	TGTGCCAGCAGCTCGGGACAGGGGTCAGATACGCAGTATTTT
once	-	TRBV28	TRBJ2-1	CASSAWNEQFF	TGTGCCAGCAGTGCTTGGAATGAGCAGTTCTTC
-	-	TRBV7-9	TRBJ2-6	CASNRPGRASGANVLTF	TGTGCCAGCAACCGTCCCGGACGGGCCTCTGGGGCCAACGTCCTGACTTTC